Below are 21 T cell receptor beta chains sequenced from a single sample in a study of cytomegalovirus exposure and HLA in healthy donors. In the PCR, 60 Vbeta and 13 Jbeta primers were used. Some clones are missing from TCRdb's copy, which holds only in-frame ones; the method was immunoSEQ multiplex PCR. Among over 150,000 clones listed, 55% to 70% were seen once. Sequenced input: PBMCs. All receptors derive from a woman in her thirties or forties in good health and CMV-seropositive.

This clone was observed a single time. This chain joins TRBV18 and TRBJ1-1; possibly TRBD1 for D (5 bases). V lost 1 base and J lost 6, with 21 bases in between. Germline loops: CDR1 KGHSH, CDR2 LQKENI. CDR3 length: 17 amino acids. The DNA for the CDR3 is TGTGCCAGCTCACCACGGGGGGGACCGGAGGGATTACCTGAAGCTTTCTTT. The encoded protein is CASSPRGGPEGLPEAFF.

DNA of the CDR3: TGCGCCAGCAGCCGTATCGGACAGGTCCAATACAATGAGCAGTTCTTC. Amino acids: CASSRIGQVQYNEQFF. The genes are TRBV5-1 and TRBJ2-1; 7 bases line up with TRBD1. The junction had 11 bases not matched to a gene; V was cut back by 4 bases and J by 4 bases. CDR3 length equals 16 residues. Germline-derived CDR1 and CDR2 are SGHRS and YFSETQ. Looking up the rest from reference TRBV5-1 and TRBJ2-1 gives the full variable domain: KAGVTQTPRYLIKTRGQQVTLSCSPISGHRSVSWYQQTPGQGLQFLFEYFSETQRNKGNFPGRFSGRQFSNSRSEMNVSTLELGDSALYLCASSRIGQVQYNEQFFGPGTRLTVL.

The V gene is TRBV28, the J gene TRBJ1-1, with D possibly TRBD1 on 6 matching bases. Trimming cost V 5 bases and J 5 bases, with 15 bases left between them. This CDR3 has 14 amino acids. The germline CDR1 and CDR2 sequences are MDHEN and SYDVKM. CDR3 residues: CASSQTGIGTEAFF. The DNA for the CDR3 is TGTGCCAGCAGTCAAACAGGGATTGGGACTGAAGCTTTCTTT.

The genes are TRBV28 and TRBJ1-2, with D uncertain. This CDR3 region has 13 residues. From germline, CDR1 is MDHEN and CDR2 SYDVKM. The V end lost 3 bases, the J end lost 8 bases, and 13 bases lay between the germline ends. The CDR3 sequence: CASSFQVRIGYTF. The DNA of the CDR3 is TGTGCCAGCAGTTTCCAGGTTCGAATCGGCTACACCTTC.

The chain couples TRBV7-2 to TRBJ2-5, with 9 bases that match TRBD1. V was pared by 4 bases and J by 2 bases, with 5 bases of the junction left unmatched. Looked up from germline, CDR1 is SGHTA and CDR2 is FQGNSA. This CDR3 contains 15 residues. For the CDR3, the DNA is TGTGCCAGCAGCTCGGCGGGACAGGGACAAGAGACCCAGTACTTC. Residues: CASSSAGQGQETQYF.

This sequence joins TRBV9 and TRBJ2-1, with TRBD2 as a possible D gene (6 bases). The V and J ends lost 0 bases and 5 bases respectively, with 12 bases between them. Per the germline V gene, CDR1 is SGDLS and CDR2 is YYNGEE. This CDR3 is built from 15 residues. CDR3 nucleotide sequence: TGTGCCAGCAGCGTAGCGGGAGTCGAGAACAATGAGCAGTTCTTC. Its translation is CASSVAGVENNEQFF.

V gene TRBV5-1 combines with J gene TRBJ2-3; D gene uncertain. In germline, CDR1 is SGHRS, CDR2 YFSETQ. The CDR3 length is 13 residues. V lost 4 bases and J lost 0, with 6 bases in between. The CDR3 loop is CASSLTSTDTQYF. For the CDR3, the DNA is TGCGCCAGCAGCCTGACTAGCACAGATACGCAGTATTTT.

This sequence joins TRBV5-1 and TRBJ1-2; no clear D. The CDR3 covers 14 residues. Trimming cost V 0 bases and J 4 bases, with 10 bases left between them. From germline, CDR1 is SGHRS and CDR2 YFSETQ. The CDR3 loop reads CASSLDGGSYGYTF. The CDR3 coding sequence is TGCGCCAGCAGCTTGGATGGAGGGAGCTATGGCTACACCTTC. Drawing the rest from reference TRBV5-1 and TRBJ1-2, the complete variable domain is KAGVTQTPRYLIKTRGQQVTLSCSPISGHRSVSWYQQTPGQGLQFLFEYFSETQRNKGNFPGRFSGRQFSNSRSEMNVSTLELGDSALYLCASSLDGGSYGYTFGSGTRLTVV.

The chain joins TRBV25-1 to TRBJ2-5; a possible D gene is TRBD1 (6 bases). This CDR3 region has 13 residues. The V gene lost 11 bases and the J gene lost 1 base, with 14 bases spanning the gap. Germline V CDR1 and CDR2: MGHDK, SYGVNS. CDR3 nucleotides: TGTGCCGGAAGACAGGCCACCCAAGAGACCCAGTACTTC. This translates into CAGRQATQETQYF.

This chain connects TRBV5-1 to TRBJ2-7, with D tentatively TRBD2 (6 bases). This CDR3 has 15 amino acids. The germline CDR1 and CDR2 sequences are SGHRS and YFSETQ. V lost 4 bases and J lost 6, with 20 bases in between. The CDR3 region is CASSPEWGGRGEQYF. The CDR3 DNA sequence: TGCGCCAGCAGCCCGGAGTGGGGAGGACGGGGCGAGCAGTACTTC.

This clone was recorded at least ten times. This CDR3 is CASSLLAGTNEQFF. The CDR3 bases are TGTGCCAGCAGCTTACTAGCGGGAACCAATGAGCAGTTCTTC. V is TRBV5-4 and J is TRBJ2-1; TRBD2 agrees at 10 bases. Per germline, CDR1 SGHNT and CDR2 YYREEE (reference sequence). This CDR3 has 14 amino acids. Losses at the gene ends were 2 bases for V and 6 bases for J; bases not matched to a gene: 2. Variable domain in full (rest from reference TRBV5-4 and TRBJ2-1): ETGVTQSPTHLIKTRGQQVTLRCSSQSGHNTVSWYQQALGQGPQFIFQYYREEENGRGNFPPRFSGLQFPNYSSELNVNALELDDSALYLCASSLLAGTNEQFFGPGTRLTVL.

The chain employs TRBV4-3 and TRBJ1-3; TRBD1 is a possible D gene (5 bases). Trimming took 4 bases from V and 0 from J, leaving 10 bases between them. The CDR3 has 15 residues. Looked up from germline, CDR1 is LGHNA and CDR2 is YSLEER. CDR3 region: CASSPRTTSGNTIYF. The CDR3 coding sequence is TGCGCCAGCAGCCCCAGGACAACCTCTGGAAACACCATATATTTT.

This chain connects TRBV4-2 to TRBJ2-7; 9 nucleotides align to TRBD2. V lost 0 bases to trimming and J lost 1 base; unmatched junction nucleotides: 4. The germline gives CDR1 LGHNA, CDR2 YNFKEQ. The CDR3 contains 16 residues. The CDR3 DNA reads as TGTGCCAGCAGCCAAGACTCTAGCGGGGCATCCTACGAGCAGTACTTC. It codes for CASSQDSSGASYEQYF.

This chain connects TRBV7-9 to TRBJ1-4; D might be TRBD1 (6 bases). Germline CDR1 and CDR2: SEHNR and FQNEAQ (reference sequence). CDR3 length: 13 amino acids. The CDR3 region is CATGSTTNEKLFF. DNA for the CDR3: TGTGCGACAGGTTCCACTACTAATGAAAAACTGTTTTTT.

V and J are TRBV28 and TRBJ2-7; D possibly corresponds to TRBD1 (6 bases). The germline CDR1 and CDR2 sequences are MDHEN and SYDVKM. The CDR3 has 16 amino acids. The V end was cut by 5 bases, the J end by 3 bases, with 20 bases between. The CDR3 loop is CASSNPGTTGDYEQYF. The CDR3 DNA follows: TGTGCCAGCAGTAACCCCGGGACGACAGGAGACTACGAGCAGTACTTC. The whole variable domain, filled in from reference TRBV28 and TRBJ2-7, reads DVKVTQSSRYLVKRTGEKVFLECVQDMDHENMFWYRQDPGLGLRLIYFSYDVKMKEKGDIPEGYSVSREKKERFSLILESASTNQTSMYLCASSNPGTTGDYEQYFGPGTRLTVT.

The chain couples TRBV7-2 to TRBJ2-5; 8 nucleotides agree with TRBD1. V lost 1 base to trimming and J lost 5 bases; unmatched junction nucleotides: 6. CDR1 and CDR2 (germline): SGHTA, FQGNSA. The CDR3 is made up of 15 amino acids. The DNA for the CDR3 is TGTGCCAGCAGCTTAGAAGCAGGGGGCCAGGAGACCCAGTACTTC. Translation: CASSLEAGGQETQYF.

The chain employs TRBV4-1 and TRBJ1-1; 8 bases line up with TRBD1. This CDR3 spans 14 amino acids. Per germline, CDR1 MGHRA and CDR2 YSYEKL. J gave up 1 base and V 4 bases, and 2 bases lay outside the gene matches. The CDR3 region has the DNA TGCGCCAGCAGCCCAGACAGGGGGAACACTGAAGCTTTCTTT. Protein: CASSPDRGNTEAFF.

DNA for the CDR3: TGTGCCAGCAGCCTACCTGGTAGCCAGCCCCAGCATTTT. It encodes CASSLPGSQPQHF. The V call is TRBV6-6, the J call TRBJ1-5; D is unresolved. The V gene lost 6 bases and the J gene lost 7 bases, with 13 bases spanning the gap. Per germline, CDR1 MNHNY and CDR2 SVGAGI (reference sequence). The CDR3 extends over 13 amino acids.

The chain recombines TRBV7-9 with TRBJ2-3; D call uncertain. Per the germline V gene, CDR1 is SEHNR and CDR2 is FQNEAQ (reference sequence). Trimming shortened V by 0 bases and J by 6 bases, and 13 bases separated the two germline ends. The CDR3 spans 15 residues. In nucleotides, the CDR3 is TGTGCCAGCAGCTTAGCGTCGGTACCTGCGGATACGCAGTATTTT. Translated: CASSLASVPADTQYF.

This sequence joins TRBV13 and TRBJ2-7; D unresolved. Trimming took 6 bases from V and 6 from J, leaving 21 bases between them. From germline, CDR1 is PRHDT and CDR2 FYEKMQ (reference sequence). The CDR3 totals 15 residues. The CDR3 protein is CASSLRVALRAEQYF. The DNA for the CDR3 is TGTGCCAGCAGTCTAAGAGTCGCTCTACGAGCCGAGCAGTACTTC. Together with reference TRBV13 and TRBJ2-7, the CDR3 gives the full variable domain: AAGVIQSPRHLIKEKRETATLKCYPIPRHDTVYWYQQGPGQDPQFLISFYEKMQSDKGSIPDRFSAQQFSDYHSELNMSSLELGDSALYFCASSLRVALRAEQYFGPGTRLTVT.

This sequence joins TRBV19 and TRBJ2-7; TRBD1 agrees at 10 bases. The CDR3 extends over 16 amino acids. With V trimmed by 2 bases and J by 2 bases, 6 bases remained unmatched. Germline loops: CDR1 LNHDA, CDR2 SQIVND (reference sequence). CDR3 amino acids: CASSIIGTGAPYEQYF. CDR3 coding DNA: TGTGCCAGTAGTATAATCGGGACAGGGGCCCCCTACGAGCAGTACTTC.